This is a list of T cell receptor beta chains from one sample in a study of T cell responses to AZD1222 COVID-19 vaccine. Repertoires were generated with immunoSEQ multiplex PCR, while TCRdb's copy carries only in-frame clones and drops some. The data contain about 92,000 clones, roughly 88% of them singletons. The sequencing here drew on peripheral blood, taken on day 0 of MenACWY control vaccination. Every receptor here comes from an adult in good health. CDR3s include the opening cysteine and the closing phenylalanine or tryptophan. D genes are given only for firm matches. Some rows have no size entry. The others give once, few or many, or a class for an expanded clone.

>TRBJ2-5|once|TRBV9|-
CASSVDQQETQYF
TGTGCCAGCAGCGTAGACCAACAAGAGACCCAGTACTTC
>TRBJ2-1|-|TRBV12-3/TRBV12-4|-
CASRQQGHNEQFF
TGTGCCAGCAGGCAACAGGGTCACAATGAGCAGTTCTTC
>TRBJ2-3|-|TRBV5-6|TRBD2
CASSLLAGADTQYF
TGTGCCAGCAGCTTGCTAGCGGGGGCAGATACGCAGTATTTT
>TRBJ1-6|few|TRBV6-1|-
CASSETQGRASPLHF
TGTGCCAGCAGTGAAACTCAGGGAAGGGCTTCACCCCTCCACTTT
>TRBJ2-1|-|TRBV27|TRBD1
CASSLWGQSYNEQFF
TGTGCCAGCAGTTTGTGGGGACAGAGCTACAATGAGCAGTTCTTC
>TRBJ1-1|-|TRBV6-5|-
CASSYSAGMNTEAFF
TGTGCCAGCAGTTACTCGGCGGGGATGAACACTGAAGCTTTCTTT
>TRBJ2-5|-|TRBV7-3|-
CASSLSAQETQYF
TGTGCCAGCAGCTTATCGGCCCAAGAGACCCAGTACTTC
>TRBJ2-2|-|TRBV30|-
CAWSGGQQTGELFF
TGTGCCTGGAGTGGTGGACAGCAAACCGGGGAGCTGTTTTTT
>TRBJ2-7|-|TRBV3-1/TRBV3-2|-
CASSLTRTANEQYF
TGTGCCAGCAGCCTTACCCGGACAGCAAACGAGCAGTACTTC
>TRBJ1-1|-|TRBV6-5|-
CASADGDTEAFF
TGTGCCAGCGCGGATGGGGACACTGAAGCTTTCTTT
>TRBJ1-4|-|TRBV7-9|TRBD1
CASSNRGSVEKLFF
TGTGCCAGCAGCAACAGGGGATCGGTTGAAAAACTGTTTTTT
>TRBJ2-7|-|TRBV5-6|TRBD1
CASSLRTGGEQYF
TGTGCCAGCAGTTTACGAACAGGGGGCGAGCAGTACTTC
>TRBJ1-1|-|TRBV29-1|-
CSVELPNTEAFF
TGCAGCGTTGAATTACCGAACACTGAAGCTTTCTTT
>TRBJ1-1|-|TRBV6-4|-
CASSDLGQFKGNTEAFF
TGTGCCAGCAGTGACCTGGGGCAGTTTAAGGGGAACACTGAAGCTTTCTTT
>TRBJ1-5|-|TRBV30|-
CAWSVSNQPQHF
TGTGCCTGGAGTGTCTCGAATCAGCCCCAGCATTTT
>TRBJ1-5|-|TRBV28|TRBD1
CASRHPGQGAPQHF
TGTGCCAGCAGACACCCGGGACAGGGGGCACCCCAGCATTTT
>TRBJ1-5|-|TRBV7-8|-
CASSLNTGNQPQHF
TGTGCCAGCAGCTTAAACACGGGGAATCAGCCCCAGCATTTT
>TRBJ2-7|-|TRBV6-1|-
CASSEFATDLYEQYF
TGTGCCAGCAGTGAATTTGCGACAGACCTATACGAGCAGTACTTC
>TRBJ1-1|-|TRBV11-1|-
CASSSRMGDTEAFF
TGTGCCAGCAGCTCGCGAATGGGGGACACTGAAGCTTTCTTT
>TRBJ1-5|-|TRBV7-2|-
CASSSTGLSNQPQHF
TGTGCCAGCAGCTCAACAGGGCTTAGCAATCAGCCCCAGCATTTT